This T cell receptor beta chain came from a study of T cells in localized non-small cell lung cancer. The method was immunoSEQ multiplex PCR; TCRdb's version includes in-frame clones alone and lacks a portion of them. The sample records tens of thousands of clones, around 81% being singletons. This CDR3 is 13 amino acids long. The V and J ends lost 4 bases and 1 base respectively, with 10 bases between them. Germline CDR1 reads GTSNPN; CDR2 reads SVGIG (reference sequence). Whole-study findings and limits: Appearances in adjacent lung were noted for a median roughly 50 of the top 100 tumor clones. Exceeding tumor, uninvolved adjacent lung had the highest T cell clonality. Tumor samples were not multi-region, leaving intratumor heterogeneity unexcluded.

A remark on this clone: Its antigen remains unidentified.

Sample: PBMCs, taken before any cancer treatment. The gene calls are TRBV30 and TRBJ2-5, with a possible D match to TRBD1 (6 bases). This TCR came from a man aged 40-75 years with stage II squamous cell lung carcinoma. The CDR3: CAWNQDSQETQYF. CDR3 nucleotides: TGTGCCTGGAATCAGGACAGCCAAGAGACCCAGTACTTC.